The sequence of this T cell receptor (beta chain) was determined in a study of T cell repertoires in cytomegalovirus infection. Study summary: Selection of CMV epitopes for the study included recently identified HLA-C-restricted and well-studied HLA-B-restricted ones. Public TCR beta signatures provided an indication of both CMV infection and a matching HLA type.

The germline V gene encodes CDR1 MNHEY and CDR2 SVGEGT. Germline trimming cut 2 bases from V and 3 bases from J; bases unmatched to any gene: 3. The CDR3 loop spans 14 amino acids. Concerning this clonotype: The antigen is unknown.

TCRdb recomputed calls from the reads with MiXCR, one row per CDR3 protein. The sample gives around 300,000 distinct CDR3 sequences, 20% to 25% of which show up once; approximately 19% is in the top ten. Overall study findings and caveats: Dominating the ex vivo response were HLA-C-restricted CMV-specific TCR beta clonotypes.

This sample comprised cultured PBMCs, obtained from culture after CMV antigen stimulation. The sequence derives from a human donor in good health (CMV status not recorded). Some clones in this sample may be carry-over from other donors' samples. The gene calls are TRBV6-2 or TRBV6-3 and TRBJ2-7; 8 nucleotides align to TRBD1. This chain's CDR3 is CASSYEQGGYEQYV. The CDR3 DNA is TGTGCCAGCAGTTACGAACAGGGGGGCTACGAGCAGTACGTC.